These 6 T cell receptor beta chains originate from one sample sequenced in a study of blood T cell repertoires in COVID-19. The table came from immunoSEQ multiplex PCR; TCRdb's copy has only in-frame clones and leaves some out. Here the sample spans 35,000 or so clones, approximately 86% being singletons. The specimen sequenced was peripheral blood. The origin of the receptors is a man between 65 and 85 years old with acute or convalescent COVID-19.

The J gene is TRBJ2-5, the V gene TRBV27, with TRBD2 matching 7 bases. V was clipped by 3 bases and J by 5 bases; unmatched bases: 6. The CDR3 has 14 residues. CDR1 and CDR2 (germline): MNHEY, SMNVEV (reference sequence). Written as DNA, the CDR3 is TGTGCCAGCAGTTTTACGGGAGGATGGGAGACCCAGTACTTC. It codes for CASSFTGGWETQYF.

This sequence joins TRBV6-5 and TRBJ2-7; perhaps TRBD2 as D (6 bases). The V end lost 7 bases, the J end lost 3 bases, and 13 bases lay between the germline ends. This CDR3 contains 13 residues. The germline V gene encodes CDR1 MNHEY and CDR2 SVGAGI. The DNA for the CDR3 is TGTGCCAGCACCTTGTCTAGCGACTACGAGCAGTACTTC. It is translated as CASTLSSDYEQYF.

The V call is TRBV6-6, the J call TRBJ1-3; D not certain. CDR1 and CDR2 from the germline V gene are MNHNY and SVGAGI (reference sequence). The ends were cut back, 2 bases at V and 1 base at J, with 12 bases in the middle. The length of the CDR3 is 16 residues. The CDR3 bases are TGTGCCAGCAGTTACCTCCGGGCGGGTTCTGGAAACACCATATATTTT. This translates into CASSYLRAGSGNTIYF.

V gene TRBV5-1 combines with J gene TRBJ1-2, with TRBD1 as a possible D gene (5 bases). Germline values: CDR1 SGHRS, CDR2 YFSETQ. The CDR3 extends over 13 amino acids. The V gene lost 4 bases and the J gene lost 8 bases, with 15 bases spanning the gap. The CDR3 here is CASSQGGIVGYTF. The CDR3 nucleotides are TGCGCCAGCAGCCAGGGTGGGATTGTAGGCTACACCTTC.

V and J are TRBV5-6 and TRBJ2-1; D may be TRBD2 (6 bases). Germline V gives CDR1 SGHDT, CDR2 YYEEEE. CDR3 length equals 15 residues. Trimming left V 1 base short and J 2 bases short, with 10 bases between. CDR3 in amino acids: CASSLYGRTYNEQFF. DNA of the CDR3: TGTGCCAGCAGCTTGTACGGGAGAACCTACAATGAGCAGTTCTTC.

The chain employs TRBV10-3 and TRBJ2-1; 12 positions match TRBD2. The germline gives CDR1 ENHRY, CDR2 SYGVKD. CDR3 size: 15 residues. The J segment lost 0 bases and the V segment lost 10 bases, leaving 4 bases of the junction unmatched. CDR3 sequence reads: CATGLAGSSYNEQFF. The CDR3 nucleotides are TGTGCCACGGGACTAGCGGGTAGCTCCTACAATGAGCAGTTCTTC.